These 18 T cell receptor beta chains originate from one sample sequenced in a study of post-analysis software for immune sequencing data. Study results and limitations: Five or six TRBV segments, TRBV5-6, TRBV5-1 and TRBV20-1 among them, were found more frequent in patients than controls.

cDNA libraries of TCR beta carried unique molecular identifiers. TCRdb re-called the PCR reads with MiXCR, one entry per CDR3 protein. Among about 540,000 distinct CDR3 sequences, 34% were seen once, and the ten largest hold approximately 5.4%. These receptors have no known antigen. The sequencing sample was made of blood. The receptors come from a girl aged 2-17 years with multiple sclerosis.

In this sample, this clonotype turned up a few times. The chain links TRBV7-9 to TRBJ2-3, with 9 nucleotides matching TRBD1. V lost 5 bases, J lost 2 bases, and 11 bases stayed unmatched. CDR1 and CDR2 (germline): SEHNR, FQNEAQ (reference sequence). CDR3 length: 17 residues. CDR3 sequence (DNA): TGTGCCAGCAGCGGGCGGACAGGGGCTTCCGTCACAGATACGCAGTATTTT. Amino acids: CASSGRTGASVTDTQYF.

About this clonotype: One base away lies a much larger clone, so this may be a sequencing read error. This chain's CDR3 is CASRVTDTQYF. The CDR3 DNA sequence: TGTGCCAGCAGGGTTACAGATACGCAGTATTTT. The rearrangement links TRBV6-5 to TRBJ2-3; no reliable D call. V was pared by 6 bases and J by 3 bases, with 4 bases between. The CDR3 consists of 11 residues. The germline CDR1 and CDR2 sequences are MNHEY and SVGAGI.

J is TRBJ2-1 and V is TRBV6-5, with 7 bases matching TRBD1. The germline CDR1 and CDR2 sequences are MNHEY and SVGAGI. The CDR3 is 13 residues long. The junction had 13 bases not matched to a gene; V was cut back by 7 bases and J by 13 bases. CDR3 DNA: TGTGCCAGCAAAGGGGTTCAGGGGGAGACCCAGTTCTTC. This encodes CASKGVQGETQFF.

The chain links TRBV4-1 to TRBJ1-3; TRBD1 aligns across 9 bases. V shed 2 bases, J shed 3 bases, and the junction held 8 bases outside the gene matches. Germline CDR1 and CDR2: MGHRA and YSYEKL. This CDR3 has 17 residues. The CDR3 DNA follows: TGCGCCAGCAGCCAAAATACACAGGGGGCGCGTGGAAACACCATATATTTT. Its translation: CASSQNTQGARGNTIYF.

This clonotype was detected a few times. The gene calls are TRBV5-1 and TRBJ2-7; perhaps TRBD2 as D (7 bases). V was clipped by 3 bases and J by 5 bases, with 18 bases between them. Germline CDR1 and CDR2: SGHRS and YFSETQ. This CDR3 contains 15 residues. The CDR3 DNA reads TGCGCCAGCAGCTCCCGGGGGGAACAGGGCCACGAGCAGTACTTC. The encoded protein is CASSSRGEQGHEQYF.

This clonotype was seen a few times. The CDR3 is CSVNLRTDTQYF. CDR3 nucleotide sequence: TGCAGCGTCAATCTCCGCACAGATACGCAGTATTTT. The chain carries TRBV29-1 and TRBJ2-3; D gene unclear. CDR1 and CDR2 from the germline V gene are SQVTM and ANQGSEA. V lost 6 bases and J 1 base, leaving 8 bases between the germline ends. The CDR3 is made up of 12 amino acids.

The chain employs TRBV7-8 and TRBJ2-2; TRBD2 agrees at 9 bases. The CDR3 is made up of 19 amino acids. CDR1 and CDR2 (germline): SGHVS, FQNEAQ. V shed 0 bases and J 1 base; nucleotides not matched to a gene: 9. CDR3 nucleotide sequence: TGTGCCAGCAGCTTAGCCGGGATATGGACTAGCGAGAACACCGGGGAGCTGTTTTTT. This gives the protein CASSLAGIWTSENTGELFF.

The chain has TRBV6-1 and TRBJ2-1, with D unresolved. The CDR3 is 16 amino acids. Germline CDR1 is MNHNS and CDR2 is SASEGT. Trimming removed 2 bases at V and 0 bases at J, with 11 bases between. The CDR3 nucleotides read TGTGCCAGCAGTGAATTCGGCTCGAGCTCCTACAATGAGCAGTTCTTC. It is translated as CASSEFGSSSYNEQFF.

In its sample, this clonotype was seen a few times. The V and J genes are TRBV5-6 and TRBJ2-3; a weak D match, TRBD1 (6 bases). V was pared by 0 bases and J by 7 bases, with 21 bases between. In germline, CDR1 is SGHDT, CDR2 YYEEEE. The CDR3 is made up of 17 amino acids. The CDR3 sequence is CASSLAVSGAVVNTQYF. For the CDR3, the DNA is TGTGCCAGCAGCTTGGCCGTATCAGGGGCCGTGGTGAATACGCAGTATTTT.

CDR3 residues: CAISELRSSGANVLTF. The CDR3 DNA follows: TGTGCCATCAGTGAGTTGAGATCCTCTGGGGCCAACGTCCTGACTTTC. The V and J genes are TRBV10-3 and TRBJ2-6, with D unresolved. The CDR3 extends over 16 amino acids. Germline CDR1 and CDR2: ENHRY and SYGVKD. V was cut by 1 base and J by 0 bases, with 7 bases left in between.

The chain employs TRBV25-1 and TRBJ2-5; no clear D. The CDR3 is made up of 13 amino acids. Trimming stripped 0 bases from V and 13 bases from J, with 15 bases between. Looked up from germline, CDR1 is MGHDK and CDR2 is SYGVNS. CDR3 nucleotide sequence: TGTGCCAGCAGTGAATATCCGGACGGTGAAAGGTACTTC. Translating gives CASSEYPDGERYF.

The V and J genes are TRBV12-3 or TRBV12-4 and TRBJ1-4; D is unclear. This CDR3 has 13 residues. Trimming left V 1 base short and J 1 base short, with 1 base between. CDR3 residues: CASSLGTNEKLFF. In DNA, the CDR3 is TGTGCCAGCAGTTTAGGAACTAATGAAAAACTGTTTTTT.

The V call is TRBV10-3, the J call TRBJ1-1, with 10 bases matching TRBD1. The J segment lost 0 bases and the V segment lost 7 bases, leaving 11 bases of the junction unmatched. The CDR3 sequence is 17 residues long. Germline V gives CDR1 ENHRY, CDR2 SYGVKD. CDR3 bases: TGTGCCATCATGGGGGGCCCTGGACAGGGGGTGAACACTGAAGCTTTCTTT. Its translation: CAIMGGPGQGVNTEAFF.

This chain joins TRBV7-6 and TRBJ1-6; D possibly corresponds to TRBD1 (6 bases). CDR1 is SGHVS, CDR2 FNYEAQ, per germline. The germline V and J ends were trimmed by 2 bases and 0 bases, with 14 bases remaining between them. The CDR3 sequence is 18 residues long. The CDR3 spells CASSLRVGGSSYNSPLHF. CDR3 nucleotides: TGTGCCAGCAGCTTAAGAGTAGGGGGGAGCTCCTATAATTCACCCCTCCACTTT.

This chain links TRBV5-5 with TRBJ2-7; a weak D match, TRBD1 (6 bases). The CDR3 is made up of 15 amino acids. V lost 3 bases to trimming and J lost 4 bases, with 17 bases between them. Germline values: CDR1 SGHKS, CDR2 YYEKEE (reference sequence). CDR3 residues: CASSWGLSTSYEQYF. The CDR3 DNA reads as TGTGCCAGCAGCTGGGGGCTTAGCACCTCTTACGAGCAGTACTTC.

This clonotype was recorded a few times. This chain links TRBV20-1 with TRBJ2-1; D perhaps matches TRBD1 (7 bases). The V gene's germline CDR1 is DFQATT and CDR2 SNEGSKA (reference sequence). The CDR3 extends over 14 amino acids. Trimming removed 0 bases at V and 3 bases at J, with 9 bases between. In DNA, the CDR3 is TGCAGTGCTAGAGACAGGGGGGACTACAATGAGCAGTTCTTC. The encoded protein is CSARDRGDYNEQFF.

This CDR3 reads CASSTRVTGSSSYEQYF. CDR3 bases: TGCGCCAGCAGCACTAGGGTGACAGGTTCAAGCTCCTACGAGCAGTACTTC. The rearrangement joins TRBV10-2 to TRBJ2-7, with D maybe TRBD1 (6 bases). The length of the CDR3 is 17 residues. Germline V CDR1 and CDR2: WSHSY, SAAADI. V shed 6 bases and J shed 0 bases, with 21 bases lying between them.

In this sample, this clonotype turned up a few times. This chain joins TRBV20-1 and TRBJ1-1, with unresolved D. V was cut by 1 base and J by 3 bases, with 15 bases left in between. Germline CDR1 is DFQATT and CDR2 is SNEGSKA (reference sequence). The CDR3 loop spans 15 amino acids. The CDR3 is CSARGSSTADTEAFF. For the CDR3, the DNA is TGCAGTGCTAGAGGGTCGAGTACAGCGGACACTGAAGCTTTCTTT.